This entry lists 12 T cell receptor beta chains sequenced from one sample in a study of blood T cells in healthy people across ages. The use of a sample-barcoded 5' primer and a J-beta primer mix characterized a second PCR of 7 to 11 cycles. TCRdb reprocessed the 5' RACE reads via MiXCR and lists one record per CDR3 protein. This repertoire shows about 1.6 million distinct CDR3 sequences, 34% found once; its top ten account for about 10%. What was sequenced was blood. The receptors derive from a woman in her thirties in good health.

The chain combines TRBV18 with TRBJ2-5; D remains unclear. The CDR3 totals 14 residues. Germline-derived CDR1 and CDR2 are KGHSH and LQKENI. V lost 1 base to trimming and J lost 2 bases, with 8 bases between them. CDR3 protein: CASSPLNGQETQYF. The CDR3 nucleotides read TGTGCCAGCTCACCACTGAATGGGCAAGAGACCCAGTACTTC. The full variable domain, rest sourced from reference TRBV18 and TRBJ2-5, is NAGVMQNPRHLVRRRGQEARLRCSPMKGHSHVYWYRQLPEEGLKFMVYLQKENIIDESGMPKERFSAEFPKEGPSILRIQQVVRGDSAAYFCASSPLNGQETQYFGPGTRLLVL.

This clonotype was recorded at least ten times. The V call is TRBV4-1, the J call TRBJ2-4, with 7 bases identical to TRBD1. The CDR3 is made up of 14 amino acids. Germline CDR1 MGHRA, CDR2 YSYEKL. After removal of 6 bases from V and 7 bases from J, the junction contained 9 bases not matched to a gene. The CDR3 DNA is TGCGCCAGCAGAACATATGGGGACAGCAACATTCAGTACTTC. It specifies CASRTYGDSNIQYF.

This clonotype came up a few times. This chain links TRBV5-4 with TRBJ2-7; the D is unclear. The CDR3 has 14 amino acids. Germline assignment: CDR1 SGHNT and CDR2 YYREEE (reference sequence). V lost 0 bases, J lost 6 bases, and 13 bases lay in between. CDR3 sequence reads: CASSLAFGNTEQYF. Written as DNA, the CDR3 is TGTGCCAGCAGCTTGGCCTTCGGCAACACCGAGCAGTACTTC.

This clonotype has more than one count but fewer than ten. The chain recombines TRBV11-2 with TRBJ2-5; 7 bases map to TRBD1. Germline values: CDR1 SGHAT, CDR2 FQNNGV. The V segment lost 1 base and the J segment 1 base; nucleotides outside the gene matches: 6. This CDR3 region has 16 residues. The CDR3 sequence is CASSLGIGGFQETQYF. The CDR3 DNA reads TGTGCCAGCAGCTTAGGTATAGGGGGCTTCCAAGAGACCCAGTACTTC.

This clonotype occurred many times. The chain links TRBV4-1 to TRBJ2-7; D not resolved. The germline gives CDR1 MGHRA, CDR2 YSYEKL. CDR3 length: 14 amino acids. Trimming pared 4 bases from V and 0 bases from J, leaving 10 bases between. The CDR3 region has the DNA TGCGCCAGCAGCCTAATGGGGTCCTCCTACGAGCAGTACTTC. Its protein product is CASSLMGSSYEQYF.

This clonotype turned up a few times. The chain links TRBV3-1 to TRBJ2-5; D gene unclear. V was cut by 4 bases and J by 0 bases, with 9 bases left in between. The CDR3 extends over 14 amino acids. CDR1 and CDR2 (germline): LGHDT, YNNKEL (reference sequence). The CDR3 region is CASSPDGYQETQYF. The CDR3 DNA sequence: TGTGCCAGCAGCCCGGACGGGTACCAAGAGACCCAGTACTTC.

This clonotype came up a few times. The V and J genes are TRBV21-1 and TRBJ2-1; TRBD1, as called in the table, went unchecked against the DNA. TRBV21-1 is classified as a pseudogene. The CDR3 covers 17 residues. DNA for the CDR3: TGTGCCAGCAGCCCCCGACAGGGACCCTCTAAAGTCCATGAGCAGTTCTTC. It encodes CASSPRQGPSKVHEQFF.

The chain couples TRBV5-1 to TRBJ2-3, with a possible D match to TRBD1 (5 bases). This CDR3 has 15 residues. Looked up from germline, CDR1 is SGHRS and CDR2 is YFSETQ. Trimming took 4 bases from V and 5 from J, leaving 17 bases between them. The CDR3 reads CASSSPSGSGDTQYF. The CDR3 DNA follows: TGCGCCAGCAGCAGTCCATCAGGGTCGGGAGATACGCAGTATTTT.

This chain connects TRBV9 to TRBJ2-3; tentative D call: TRBD2 (5 bases). Trimming took 0 bases from V and 6 from J, leaving 20 bases between them. Germline lookup yields CDR1 SGDLS and CDR2 YYNGEE. There are 17 residues in the CDR3. CDR3 loop: CASSVGGLVGDRDTQYF. DNA of the CDR3: TGTGCCAGCAGCGTAGGAGGTCTAGTCGGGGATCGGGATACGCAGTATTTT.

The rearrangement joins TRBV20-1 to TRBJ2-3; D ambiguous. Trimming cost V 0 bases and J 13 bases, with 17 bases left between them. Germline V gene data show CDR1 as DFQATT and CDR2 as SNEGSKA (reference sequence). The CDR3 contains 13 residues. The CDR3 DNA reads as TGCAGTGCTAGAGAAAAAGAACTGGTGGCAGAGTATTTT. Protein product: CSAREKELVAEYF.

Of note for this clonotype: A much larger clone lies a single base off, so this may be a read error. This chain connects TRBV5-1 to TRBJ2-1; D gene ambiguous. Germline lookup yields CDR1 SGHRS and CDR2 YFSETQ. This CDR3 contains 12 residues. The V gene lost 0 bases and the J gene lost 8 bases, with 6 bases spanning the gap. CDR3 in amino acids: CASSLVVHEQFF. The CDR3 nucleotides read TGCGCCAGCAGCTTGGTAGTCCATGAGCAGTTCTTC.

The CDR3 protein is CASSWDSGITGELFF. The CDR3 DNA follows: TGTGCCAGCAGTTGGGACTCAGGTATCACCGGGGAGCTGTTTTTT. This chain uses TRBV27 with TRBJ2-2; TRBD2 might be the D (6 bases). The germline gives CDR1 MNHEY, CDR2 SMNVEV (reference sequence). This CDR3 comprises 15 residues. Trimming took off 4 bases at V and 4 bases at J, with 13 bases between the two ends.